This T cell receptor (beta chain) originates from a study of PD-L1 blockade in urothelial cancer. About the research overall: Counts from blood samples showed a median of 141,255 T cells.

Measured with immunoSEQ multiplex PCR; TCRdb has only the in-frame clones, and not every one. The table has about 81,000 clones, over 90% seen once. Germline V lookup: CDR1 SGDLS, CDR2 YYNGEE. Trimming cost V 1 base and J 1 base, with 6 bases left between them. CDR3 size: 15 residues. The J gene is TRBJ2-6, the V gene TRBV9; D is perhaps TRBD2 (5 bases). The source of this sequence is a man between 60 and 75 years old with urothelial cancer. The material sequenced was PBMCs, taken around atezolizumab (anti-PD-L1) treatment. CDR3 amino acids: CASSVSGSGANVLTF. The DNA for the CDR3 is TGTGCCAGCAGCGTATCGGGGTCTGGGGCCAACGTCCTGACTTTC.